These T cell receptor beta chains were read from a single sample in a study of cytomegalovirus exposure and HLA in healthy donors. The table came from immunoSEQ multiplex PCR; TCRdb's copy has only in-frame clones and leaves some out. The sample lists 150,000 to 200,000 clones, 79% occurring once. The sequencing input was PBMCs. The receptors shown here come from a woman between 40 and 55 years old in good health and CMV-seronegative. The CDR3 runs from the conserved cysteine through the conserved F or W. D genes are given only for firm matches. A row's size may be missing; if present it is once, few, many or a size class.

cdr3_aa cdr3_nt v_call d_call clone_size j_call
CASSSGVSNQPQHF TGCGCCAGCAGCTCAGGGGTGAGCAATCAGCCCCAGCATTTT TRBV5-1 NA few TRBJ1-5
CASGGVGFYEQYF TGTGCTAGTGGAGGGGTCGGGTTCTACGAGCAGTACTTC TRBV12-5 NA once TRBJ2-7
CASSLRGGGGADGELFF TGCGCCAGCAGCTTGAGAGGCGGCGGGGGGGCCGACGGGGAGCTGTTTTTT TRBV5-1 TRBD2 NA TRBJ2-2
CASSFPSGVYNEQFF TGCGCCAGCAGCTTCCCTAGCGGCGTTTACAATGAGCAGTTCTTC TRBV5-1 TRBD2 NA TRBJ2-1
CASRYTGTYEQYF TGTGCCAGCAGATACACAGGGACCTACGAGCAGTACTTC TRBV7-2 NA few TRBJ2-7
CASSNVRQVNYGYTF TGTGCCAGCAGCAATGTCAGACAGGTAAACTATGGCTACACCTTC TRBV21-1 NA NA TRBJ1-2
CASSQGAGTEAFF TGTGCCAGCTCACAGGGGGCCGGCACTGAAGCTTTCTTT TRBV18 TRBD1 NA TRBJ1-1
CASSPDSSSTDTQYF TGCGCCAGCAGCCCGGACAGCTCTAGCACAGATACGCAGTATTTT TRBV5-1 NA NA TRBJ2-3
CAWSMGGQPQHF TGTGCCTGGAGTATGGGAGGTCAGCCCCAGCATTTT TRBV30 NA few TRBJ1-5
CASSLDSSFQETQYF TGTGCCAGCAGCTTGGACTCTAGCTTCCAAGAGACCCAGTACTTC TRBV5-4 NA NA TRBJ2-5
CASSLQGGVNQPQHF TGTGCCAGCAGCCTACAGGGCGGTGTCAATCAGCCCCAGCATTTT TRBV7-9 NA NA TRBJ1-5
CASSTSSYNEQFF TGTGCCAGTTCGACTAGCTCCTACAATGAGCAGTTCTTC TRBV9 NA NA TRBJ2-1
CASSFGPASSGNTIYF TGTGCCAGCAGCTTCGGTCCCGCATCTTCTGGAAACACCATATATTTT TRBV7-3 NA once TRBJ1-3
CASREQPNRKGYTF TGTGCCAGCAGGGAACAGCCAAATCGAAAGGGCTACACCTTC TRBV7-2 NA NA TRBJ1-2
CASSLDSLNTEAFF TGCGCCAGCAGCTTGGACAGTCTTAACACTGAAGCTTTCTTT TRBV5-1 NA NA TRBJ1-1
CASSSRGGAGNQPQHF TGTGCCAGCAGCTCCCGGGGGGGCGCGGGCAATCAGCCCCAGCATTTT TRBV7-6 NA NA TRBJ1-5
CASILGSTNTGELFF TGTGCCAGCATCTTGGGCAGTACGAACACCGGGGAGCTGTTTTTT TRBV2 NA NA TRBJ2-2
CASQGQIGTREAFF TGTGCCAGCCAAGGACAGATCGGGACAAGAGAAGCTTTCTTT TRBV10-3 NA few TRBJ1-1
CAREDREGSPLHF TGTGCCAGAGAAGACAGGGAAGGTTCACCCCTCCACTTT TRBV2 TRBD1 once TRBJ1-6
CASTRQGRGTEAFF TGTGCCAGCACCAGACAGGGACGAGGGACTGAAGCTTTCTTT TRBV6-6 TRBD1 NA TRBJ1-1
CASSPGLAGANFGNEQFF TGTGCCAGCAGCCCGGGACTAGCGGGGGCAAATTTTGGCAATGAGCAGTTCTTC TRBV13 TRBD2 few TRBJ2-1
CASSSGLAGTDTQYF TGTGCCAGCAGCTCCGGACTAGCGGGGACAGATACGCAGTATTTT TRBV7-3 TRBD2 NA TRBJ2-3
CAWSLTAASKSGYTF TGTGCCTGGAGTCTGACAGCCGCCTCTAAATCCGGCTACACCTTC TRBV30 NA NA TRBJ1-2
CASSLAGLAGEETQYF TGCGCCAGCAGCTTGGCCGGGTTAGCGGGGGAAGAGACCCAGTACTTC TRBV5-1 TRBD2 NA TRBJ2-5
CASSSFDRVSGNTIYF TGTGCCAGCAGCAGCTTCGACAGGGTGTCAGGAAACACCATATATTTT TRBV13 TRBD1 NA TRBJ1-3
CASSWAGPNTEAFF TGTGCCAGTAGTTGGGCAGGTCCGAACACTGAAGCTTTCTTT TRBV19 NA NA TRBJ1-1
CASNQGSSIMPQHF TGTGCCAGCAACCAGGGCAGCTCGATCATGCCCCAGCATTTT TRBV28 NA NA TRBJ1-5
CASSLRRVTDTQYF TGTGCCAGCAGCTTAAGGCGGGTCACAGATACGCAGTATTTT TRBV7-9 NA NA TRBJ2-3
CASSFNRVIQETQYF TGTGCCAGCAGTTTCAACAGGGTGATCCAAGAGACCCAGTACTTC TRBV2 NA NA TRBJ2-5
CATSRGGERGSGAFF TGTGCCACCAGCAGAGGCGGAGAACGGGGGAGTGGGGCTTTCTTT TRBV15 NA NA TRBJ1-1
CASSPLITDTQYF TGTGCCAGCTCACCCCTAATCACAGATACGCAGTATTTT TRBV18 NA NA TRBJ2-3
CASSPGLVDYEQYF TGTGCCAGCAGCCCGGGACTAGTCGACTACGAGCAGTACTTC TRBV5-4 TRBD2 NA TRBJ2-7
CASSPAGGRSTDTQYF TGTGCCAGCAGCCCGGCGGGGGGGCGGAGCACAGATACGCAGTATTTT TRBV5-4 TRBD2 NA TRBJ2-3
CASAHPFRDRVINEQFF TGTGCCAGCGCCCACCCCTTCCGGGACAGGGTCATCAATGAGCAGTTCTTC TRBV13 TRBD1 NA TRBJ2-1
CARSLGDRPTLNYGYTF TGTGCCAGAAGCTTGGGGGACAGACCTACCCTCAACTATGGCTACACCTTC TRBV5-3 TRBD1 NA TRBJ1-2
CASLLGVGTEAFF TGTGCCAGTCTGCTCGGGGTTGGTACTGAAGCTTTCTTT TRBV7-9 NA NA TRBJ1-1
CASSLVTGGYGYTF TGCGCCAGCAGCTTGGTTACAGGCGGCTATGGCTACACCTTC TRBV5-1 NA NA TRBJ1-2
CASPLPDRTVNSGANVLTF TGTGCCAGCCCCCTTCCGGACAGGACTGTCAACTCTGGGGCCAACGTCCTGACTTTC TRBV28 TRBD1 NA TRBJ2-6
CASSPGYGGYLYGYTF TGTGCCAGCAGCCCAGGCTACGGGGGATACCTCTATGGCTACACCTTC TRBV5-6 NA once TRBJ1-2
CASSYSTWTDNEQFF TGTGCCAGCAGTTACTCAACGTGGACAGACAATGAGCAGTTCTTC TRBV6-5 NA NA TRBJ2-1
CASSLEEGLHRSYTF TGTGCCAGCAGCTTAGAGGAGGGCCTCCATAGAAGCTACACCTTC TRBV7-9 NA NA TRBJ1-2
CASSLDAANTGELFF TGTGCCAGCAGCTTAGACGCGGCGAACACCGGGGAGCTGTTTTTT TRBV5-6 NA NA TRBJ2-2
CASSVAPAWEQYF TGTGCCAGCAGTGTTGCCCCCGCGTGGGAGCAGTACTTC TRBV27 NA once TRBJ2-7
CASSEWGGRAGEETQYF TGTGCCAGCAGTGAATGGGGCGGGAGGGCCGGAGAAGAGACCCAGTACTTC TRBV25-1 TRBD2 once TRBJ2-5
CASSPPSGGATDTQYF TGTGCCAGCAGCCCACCTAGCGGGGGGGCAACAGATACGCAGTATTTT TRBV9 TRBD2 NA TRBJ2-3
CASGTTGGLGGYTF TGTGCCAGCGGCACGACAGGGGGATTAGGTGGCTACACCTTC TRBV10-3 TRBD1 NA TRBJ1-2
CAISELSDINQPQHF TGTGCCATCAGTGAGTTGTCGGACATCAATCAGCCCCAGCATTTT TRBV10-3 NA NA TRBJ1-5
CTSSHPETGCNQPQHF TGCACCAGCAGCCATCCCGAAACAGGGTGCAATCAGCCCCAGCATTTT TRBV1 NA few TRBJ1-5
CASSAQGAHRDTQYF TGCGCCAGCAGCGCACAGGGGGCGCACCGGGATACGCAGTATTTT TRBV5-1 TRBD1 NA TRBJ2-3
CASSQDPGVGYGYTF TGTGCCAGCAGCCAAGATCCAGGGGTGGGCTATGGCTACACCTTC TRBV4-2 NA NA TRBJ1-2
CASTNPGHVDEKLFF TGCGCCAGCACTAACCCGGGACACGTGGATGAAAAACTGTTTTTT TRBV4-1 NA NA TRBJ1-4
CASSFSGSPPRDTQYF TGTGCCAGCAGTTTTAGCGGGAGTCCCCCTAGGGATACGCAGTATTTT TRBV7-2 TRBD2 NA TRBJ2-3
CASSLSPLPSEQYF TGTGCCAGCAGCTTGTCCCCTCTACCTAGCGAGCAGTACTTC TRBV5-4 NA NA TRBJ2-7
CASSPRQGFTEAFF TGTGCCAGCAGCCCGCGCCAGGGATTCACTGAAGCTTTCTTT TRBV11-3 NA few TRBJ1-1
CASSLDFAAEAFF TGTGCCAGCAGCTTAGATTTCGCGGCTGAAGCTTTCTTT TRBV11-3 NA NA TRBJ1-1
CASSLQGYSNQPQHF TGCGCCAGCAGCTTGCAGGGGTATAGCAATCAGCCCCAGCATTTT TRBV5-1 NA few TRBJ1-5
CASSTAGTYEQYF TGTGCCAGTAGCACGGCGGGGACCTACGAGCAGTACTTC TRBV19 NA NA TRBJ2-7
CASSSTGGDYEQYF TGTGCCAGCAGTTCGACAGGGGGGGACTACGAGCAGTACTTC TRBV28 TRBD1 few TRBJ2-7